The present T cell receptor (beta chain) was sequenced within a study of shared clonotypes between healthy human individuals. Sequenced by immunoSEQ multiplex PCR; TCRdb stores in-frame clones only, minus some. This sample has 1.4 million to 1.5 million clones, with 96% found just once. This CDR3 is built from 12 residues. Per germline, CDR1 SGHVS and CDR2 FNYEAQ. Trimming took off 5 bases at V and 6 bases at J, with 10 bases between the two ends. The sequencing sample was made of naive CD4+ T cells sorted from blood. Subset denoted: CD45RA+ positively selected. The chain couples TRBV7-6 to TRBJ1-1; D remains unclear. The receptor comes from a man younger than 45 in good health. The CDR3 nucleotides are TGTGCCAGCAGCCGTCTACGGGCTGAAGCTTTCTTT. Translated, it gives CASSRLRAEAFF.